This T cell receptor (beta chain) was identified during a study of radiation and T cells in renal cell carcinoma. Study results and caveats: Without pretreatment biopsies, baseline tumor clonotype presence was undetermined.

Remarks on this clone: Its target is unknown.

TCRdb's table, derived via immunoSEQ multiplex PCR, lists solely in-frame clones and lacks some. The sample records around 140,000 clones, about 86% being singletons. This sample's time point: blood 4 weeks post-SBRT, at nephrectomy. Treatment noted: 15 Gy SBRT to primary tumor, nephrectomy 4 weeks later. Nephrectomy followed 15 Gy stereotactic body radiation by 4 weeks. Blood was sampled at baseline, 2 weeks and 4 weeks after SBRT. CDR3 length equals 11 residues. From germline, CDR1 is SEHNR and CDR2 FQNEAQ (reference sequence). Trimming shortened V by 5 bases and J by 7 bases, and 3 bases separated the two germline ends.

The sequences come from blood, collected from a patient whose treatment included radiotherapy and nephrectomy. The J gene is TRBJ1-6, the V gene TRBV7-9; D remains ambiguous. This clonotype originated in a woman between 50 and 59 years old with renal cell carcinoma. In DNA, the CDR3 is TGTGCCAGCAGCCAGAATTCACCCCTCCACTTT. The encoded protein is CASSQNSPLHF. Supplemented by reference TRBV7-9 and TRBJ1-6, the full variable domain reads DTGVSQNPRHKITKRGQNVTFRCDPISEHNRLYWYRQTLGQGPEFLTYFQNEAQLEKSRLLSDRFSAERPKGSFSTLEIQRTEQGDSAMYLCASSQNSPLHFGNGTRLTVT.